The 21 T cell receptor beta chains given below trace back to one sample, sequenced in a study of tumor-infiltrating lymphocytes in oesophageal squamous cell carcinoma. TCRdb recomputed calls from the PCR reads with MiXCR, one row per CDR3 protein. This table has roughly 20,000 distinct CDR3 sequences, around 46% appearing once. Sequencing was done on a sample of normal esophageal tissue next to the tumor. Every receptor here comes from a female donor with esophageal squamous cell carcinoma.

This clonotype appeared a few times. The V and J genes are TRBV7-8 and TRBJ2-2, with D possibly being TRBD1 (5 bases). The germline V gene encodes CDR1 SGHVS and CDR2 FQNEAQ. The CDR3 spans 12 residues. The V end lost 6 bases, the J end lost 5 bases, and 7 bases lay between the germline ends. The CDR3 sequence is CASRGLTGELFF. CDR3 DNA: TGTGCCAGCAGGGGGCTAACCGGGGAGCTGTTTTTT.

V usage is TRBV7-6 and J usage is TRBJ2-7, with 8 nucleotides matching TRBD2. With V trimmed by 0 bases and J by 6 bases, 13 bases remained unmatched. This CDR3 contains 17 residues. The germline gives CDR1 SGHVS, CDR2 FNYEAQ. The CDR3 DNA follows: TGTGCCAGCAGCTTAGCCCTGGGCAGCGGGAGAACGGGCGAGCAGTACTTC. Amino acids: CASSLALGSGRTGEQYF.

This clonotype was found many times. The chain recombines TRBV6-4 with TRBJ1-1; D gene ambiguous. CDR3 length equals 14 residues. Deletions cut 6 bases from V and 4 bases from J, with 15 bases between. CDR1 and CDR2 (germline): MRHNA, SNTAGT. The CDR3, as DNA: TGTGCCAGCAGACGAGCTTCCGGAGGCACTGAAGCTTTCTTT. This sequence encodes CASRRASGGTEAFF.

This clonotype was seen repeatedly, ten times or more. The V call is TRBV20-1, the J call TRBJ2-3; TRBD1 aligns across 7 bases. The germline V gene has CDR1 DFQATT and CDR2 SNEGSKA (reference sequence). V was clipped by 5 bases and J by 6 bases; unmatched bases: 8. The CDR3 has 13 residues. This CDR3 reads CSAFKTGMDTQYF. CDR3 sequence (DNA): TGCAGTGCTTTTAAGACAGGGATGGATACGCAGTATTTT.

The gene calls are TRBV7-9 and TRBJ2-4; D is tentatively TRBD1 or TRBD2 (5 bases each). The closer fit of TRBJ2-7 to the DNA end suggests the J call may be wrong. This CDR3 region has 13 residues. Germline V CDR1 and CDR2: SEHNR, FQNEAQ (reference sequence). CDR3 coding DNA: TGTGCCAGCAGCCCGGGACGGAACTACGAGCAGTACTTC. It encodes CASSPGRNYEQYF.

V usage is TRBV12-3 or TRBV12-4 and J usage is TRBJ2-4; tentatively, D is TRBD2 (5 bases). Judging by the DNA end, TRBJ2-7 fits better; the J call may be wrong. This CDR3 has 14 amino acids. The CDR3 DNA follows: TGTGCCAGCAGTTTAGTTGGGAGCTCCTACGAGCAGTACTTC. Protein sequence: CASSLVGSSYEQYF.

This clonotype was detected a few times. This chain uses TRBV12-3 or TRBV12-4 with TRBJ2-3; D perhaps matches TRBD1 (5 bases). The ends were cut back, 5 bases at V and 0 bases at J, with 15 bases in the middle. The CDR3 spans 16 residues. In DNA form, the CDR3 reads TGTGCCAGCAGTCCTTTAGGGGTCCCTAGCACAGATACGCAGTATTTT. This translates into CASSPLGVPSTDTQYF.

The chain recombines TRBV30 with TRBJ1-5; 8 bases fit TRBD1. Trimming removed 0 bases from V and 6 bases from J; junction bases left unmatched: 7. From germline, CDR1 is GTSNPN and CDR2 SVGIG (reference sequence). There are 15 residues in the CDR3. DNA for the CDR3: TGTGCCTGGAGTGTAAGGTCAGGGGGCGGTCAGCCCCAGCATTTT. It encodes CAWSVRSGGGQPQHF.

The genes are TRBV7-4 and TRBJ2-3; TRBD2 might be the D (5 bases). The CDR3 length is 17 residues. CDR1 SGHVT and CDR2 SQSDAQ come from the germline V gene. The V and J ends lost 0 bases and 1 base respectively, with 14 bases between them. The CDR3 DNA follows: TGTGCCAGCAGCTTAGCTAGGACTTGGGATGGCACAGATACGCAGTATTTT. The encoded protein is CASSLARTWDGTDTQYF.

In this sample, this clonotype turned up many times. This sequence joins TRBV27 and TRBJ1-1, with 9 nucleotides matching TRBD1. Unmatched junction bases numbered 7, after V lost 7 bases and J lost 4 bases. The length of the CDR3 is 14 residues. Germline CDR1 and CDR2: MNHEY and SMNVEV (reference sequence). CDR3 amino acids: CASKMGQGGTEAFF. CDR3 in DNA: TGTGCCAGCAAAATGGGACAGGGAGGCACTGAAGCTTTCTTT.

This clonotype occurred many times. Possible read error: a much larger clone is one base away. The chain combines TRBV27 with TRBJ2-1, with unresolved D. The J call may be wrong; the DNA end is better matched by TRBJ2-7. The CDR3 is 16 amino acids. Germline CDR1 reads MNHEY; CDR2 reads SMNVEV (reference sequence). The CDR3 spells CASSLRASRSYNEQYF. The CDR3 DNA sequence: TGTGCCAGCAGTTTACGGGCCTCGCGCTCCTACAATGAGCAGTACTTC.

A note on this clonotype: The CDR3 carries no conserved terminal phenylalanine or tryptophan, so it likely arises from a read error. The DNA is omitted, as the CDR3 cannot be located on it reliably, and the CDR3 follows TCRdb's listing. The chain recombines TRBV7-2 with TRBJ2-6; the D call of TRBD2 is as the table states it, not checked on the DNA. The CDR3 numbers 17 amino acids, ends counted. The germline CDR1 and CDR2 sequences are SGHTA and FQGNSA. This chain's CDR3 is CASSLLASGHNEQFFGA.

A few counts support this clonotype. This chain connects TRBV7-2 to TRBJ2-1; D remains unclear. The CDR3 covers 16 residues. The germline V gene has CDR1 SGHTA and CDR2 FQGNSA. Trimming took off 1 base at V and 4 bases at J, with 14 bases between the two ends. The CDR3, as DNA: TGTGCCAGCAGCTTAGAGAACACAGTAAGGTACAATGAGCAGTTCTTC. Encoded protein: CASSLENTVRYNEQFF.

This clonotype occurred a few times. The chain combines TRBV7-3 with TRBJ2-5; 8 bases map to TRBD1. Judging by the DNA end, TRBJ2-1 fits better; the J call may be wrong. Germline V gives CDR1 SGHTA, CDR2 FQGTGA. The CDR3 sequence is 13 residues long. DNA of the CDR3: TGTGCCAGCAGCTCCCCGGACAGGGAAGAGCAGTTCTTC. Amino acid sequence: CASSSPDREEQFF.

Regarding this clonotype: A read error is likely, as this CDR3 ends without the conserved phenylalanine or tryptophan. It is unclear where the CDR3 begins or ends on the DNA, so no DNA is shown, and the CDR3 is as TCRdb lists it. The chain links TRBV12-5 to TRBJ2-3; whether TRBD1, the table's D call, matches the DNA was not checked. With termini counted, the CDR3 has 17 amino acids. Germline values: CDR1 LGHNT, CDR2 FRNRAP. The CDR3 sequence: CASGFYVGQTMATPSVR.

This clonotype was found many times. V is TRBV27 and J is TRBJ2-3, with 8 positions matching TRBD1. The germline V gene has CDR1 MNHEY and CDR2 SMNVEV (reference sequence). The CDR3 spans 15 residues. V lost 9 bases to trimming and J lost 4 bases; unmatched junction nucleotides: 12. The CDR3 nucleotides read TGTGCCAGTTCGACCGGGACAGGCCCACCAGATACGCAGTATTTT. Encoded protein: CASSTGTGPPDTQYF.

The chain links TRBV29-1 to TRBJ2-7, with TRBD2 identical over 9 bases. The DNA end lines up better with TRBJ2-1; the J call may be wrong. The CDR3 sequence is 14 residues long. Germline V gives CDR1 SQVTM, CDR2 ANQGSEA. CDR3 nucleotides: TGCAGCGTTGGGTCTAGCGGGGCCTACAATGAGCAGTTCTTC. Protein product: CSVGSSGAYNEQFF.

A remark on this clonotype: A much larger clone is a single base away; this may be a read error. The J gene is TRBJ2-3, the V gene TRBV15; no clear D gene. Germline loops: CDR1 LNHNV, CDR2 YYDKDF (reference sequence). V dropped 1 base and J dropped 1 base, with 9 bases sitting between them. This CDR3 contains 15 residues. The CDR3 DNA reads TGTGCCACCAGCAGAGGCGGAATTCGCACAGATACGCAGTATTTT. Protein sequence: CATSRGGIRTDTQYF.

A few counts support this clonotype. The chain recombines TRBV7-6 with TRBJ2-3; D is undetermined. Trimming pared 1 base from V and 4 bases from J, leaving 12 bases between. CDR1 SGHVS and CDR2 FNYEAQ come from the germline V gene. The CDR3 sequence is 15 residues long. The CDR3: CASSLGWAEADTQYF. The DNA for the CDR3 is TGTGCCAGCAGCTTAGGGTGGGCGGAAGCAGATACGCAGTATTTT.

This clonotype was counted ten times or more. The chain employs TRBV7-9 and TRBJ2-1; D not certain. Germline CDR1 is SEHNR and CDR2 is FQNEAQ (reference sequence). The CDR3 is 15 amino acids. The V and J ends lost 1 base and 0 bases respectively, with 7 bases between them. This CDR3 is CASSLDGASYNEQFF. The CDR3 nucleotides read TGTGCCAGCAGCTTAGACGGAGCCTCCTACAATGAGCAGTTCTTC.

This clonotype was detected once. The V call is TRBV5-1, the J call TRBJ1-1, with unresolved D. The V end lost 0 bases, the J end lost 0 bases, and 6 bases lay between the germline ends. This CDR3 has 14 amino acids. Germline V lookup: CDR1 SGHRS, CDR2 YFSETQ. As DNA, the CDR3 is TGCGCCAGCAGCTTGGACGGAATGAACACTGAAGCTTTCTTT. Residues: CASSLDGMNTEAFF.